The clone carrying this T cell receptor beta chain was detected a few times. This sample stems from a study of response to subunit inactivated influenza vaccine. TCRdb called the RT-PCR reads again in MiXCR, with one record for every CDR3 protein. The sample consists of 500,000 to 600,000 distinct CDR3 sequences, approximately 10% of them appearing once. V lost 10 bases, J lost 1 base, and 5 bases stayed unmatched. This CDR3 region has 13 residues. The same sample was also used in a study of T cells expressing NK-cell markers. That work contributes: It was by 5'RACE template switching with UMIs that TCR beta cDNA was made.

V is TRBV12-3 or TRBV12-4 and J is TRBJ2-3; TRBD2 aligns across 7 bases. This sample comprised PBMCs from blood, obtained on the day of vaccination. The clonotype originates from a man aged 50-60 years who received an inactivated influenza vaccine. Written as DNA, the CDR3 is TGTGCCATTACCCGGGGGGGCACAGATACGCAGTATTTT. Protein: CAITRGGTDTQYF.